This T cell receptor (beta chain) was captured in a study of cytomegalovirus exposure and HLA in healthy donors. The germline V gene encodes CDR1 MNHNY and CDR2 SVGAGI (reference sequence). Trimming left V 5 bases short and J 4 bases short, with 11 bases between. This CDR3 contains 13 residues. General observations from the study: Reports described diagnosis of cytomegalovirus status by the classifier as highly specific and sensitive. Subsequent analysis revealed that first-cohort TCR clusters tended to co-occur in the 110 or so validation repertoires. There were some public TCRs occurring in many donors, but most TCR sequences were rare.

These donors were members of the roughly 120-subject validation cohort, a group separate from the approximately 680-subject first cohort. TCRdb's copy holds only in-frame clones and misses some; the assay was immunoSEQ multiplex PCR. The sample records about 89,000 clones, roughly 84% being singletons. As to this clone: Antigen unknown.

The sequencing input was PBMCs. The chain has TRBV6-6 and TRBJ1-2; D unresolved. The source of this sequence is a woman younger than 30 in good health and CMV-seropositive. The CDR3 here is CASSAQDTYGYTF. In DNA form, the CDR3 reads TGTGCCAGCAGTGCCCAGGATACCTATGGCTACACCTTC.